One sample yielded the 8 T cell receptor beta chains listed below, sequenced in a study of T-cell reconstitution after alpha-beta-depleted transplantation in children (dated by TCRdb to about 2016). Interpreted using the paper, the treatment or condition label stands for: allogeneic hematopoietic cell transplantation with graft depleted of TCRalphabeta T cells and CD19 B cells. Library preparation employed PCR. The reads were generated on an Illumina HiSeq 2500. To normalize quantification of the TCRbeta repertoire, the TCR libraries were built with molecular barcoding that relied on unique molecular identifiers. In TCRdb, the public reads were trimmed at Q25 with fastp and aligned with MiXCR, with productive beta chains retained. Rows matching on CDR3 protein sequence are summarized as one entry with the most common DNA and genes. The sample table contains more than 500,000 distinct CDR3 sequences; only one count was recorded for more than 9.5% of them. Around 15% of the sample lies in the top ten.

This sample comprised PBMCs, mostly from graft donor cells, obtained 180 days after TCRalphabeta/CD19-depleted stem cell transplant. The receptor set was obtained from a female patient aged 2 to 10 who had a stem cell transplant for aplastic anemia, so the T cells may come from the graft donor.

This chain links TRBV27 with TRBJ2-4; the D call may be TRBD1 or TRBD2 (5 bases each). The V and J ends lost 6 bases and 7 bases respectively, with 10 bases between them. Per the germline V gene, CDR1 is MNHEY and CDR2 is SMNVEV (reference sequence). The CDR3 consists of 12 residues. The CDR3 spells CASRDGANIQYF. The CDR3 DNA reads as TGTGCCAGCAGGGACGGGGCGAACATTCAGTACTTC.

A few counts support this clonotype. The chain recombines TRBV18 with TRBJ2-3, with D perhaps matching TRBD1 (6 bases). The CDR3 loop spans 14 amino acids. Germline lookup yields CDR1 KGHSH and CDR2 LQKENI. V lost 3 bases, J lost 0 bases, and 7 bases lay in between. The CDR3 nucleotides are TGTGCCAGCTCACCGACAGGTAGCACAGATACGCAGTATTTT. The encoded protein is CASSPTGSTDTQYF.

The chain recombines TRBV20-1 with TRBJ2-1; 8 bases are shared with TRBD2. Germline values: CDR1 DFQATT, CDR2 SNEGSKA (reference sequence). The CDR3 has 15 amino acids. Trimming cost V 0 bases and J 8 bases; bases outside gene matches: 9. As DNA, the CDR3 is TGCAGTGCTAGAGATGGGGCGGGGGGACCCCATGAGCAGTTCTTC. This sequence encodes CSARDGAGGPHEQFF.

This clonotype has a count of ten or more. The rearrangement uses TRBV5-1 and TRBJ1-5; TRBD1 might be the D (6 bases). The V gene lost 9 bases and the J gene lost 2 bases, with 9 bases spanning the gap. Per the germline V gene, CDR1 is SGHRS and CDR2 is YFSETQ. This CDR3 is 12 amino acids long. This CDR3 is CAKGQRNQPQHF. The CDR3, as DNA: TGCGCCAAAGGACAGCGCAATCAGCCCCAGCATTTT.

The table lists this clonotype with a few counts. Here the CDR3 DNA reads TGTGCCATCAGTGAGTCGGACAGGAATGGCTACACCTTC. The encoded protein is CAISESDRNGYTF. The chain joins TRBV10-3 to TRBJ1-2, with 7 bases lining up with TRBD1. Germline loops: CDR1 ENHRY, CDR2 SYGVKD. The trim removed 0 bases at V and 6 bases at J, leaving 1 base unmatched. The CDR3 loop spans 13 amino acids.

In this sample, this clonotype turned up a few times. This rearrangement joins TRBV5-1 to TRBJ1-3, with TRBD1 as a possible D gene (5 bases). CDR1 is SGHRS and CDR2 is YFSETQ in the germline V gene. V lost 0 bases and J 2 bases, leaving 9 bases between the germline ends. The CDR3 contains 15 residues. The CDR3 sequence: CASSLGDGPGNTIYF. CDR3 sequence (DNA): TGCGCCAGCAGCTTGGGGGACGGCCCTGGAAACACCATATATTTT.

This clonotype was observed at least ten times. The V call is TRBV6-2 or TRBV6-3, the J call TRBJ2-7; D is perhaps TRBD2 (6 bases). The CDR3 spans 19 residues. The V gene lost 0 bases and the J gene lost 1 base, with 22 bases spanning the gap. The germline gives CDR1 MNHEY, CDR2 SVGEGT. CDR3 bases: TGTGCCAGCAGTTACTCAGACCGGAGGGCGGGCAAGATATCCTACGAGCAGTACGTC. This codes for CASSYSDRRAGKISYEQYV.

The gene calls are TRBV20-1 and TRBJ2-1; tentatively, D is TRBD1 (5 bases). V lost 3 bases to trimming and J lost 0 bases, with 9 bases between them. The germline V gene has CDR1 DFQATT and CDR2 SNEGSKA (reference sequence). CDR3 size: 14 residues. CDR3 nucleotides: TGCAGTGCTAGCAGGGCGCACTCCTACAATGAGCAGTTCTTC. Translating it yields CSASRAHSYNEQFF.